The rows below give T cell receptor beta chains drawn from one sample of a study of glioma-infiltrating T cells. TCRdb re-analysed the multiplex PCR reads in MiXCR, keeping a single row per CDR3 protein. Of roughly 120,000 distinct CDR3 sequences listed, 20% to 25% are singletons. Sequenced: glioma tissue, nonneoplastic brain tissue, or PBMCs (not recorded which). These receptors all come from a human donor with low-grade glioma or glioblastoma, undergoing nonglioma brain surgery, or in good health (not recorded which). Each CDR3 is given with its conserved first and last residue. Each record gives: V gene, clone size, D gene, J gene, CDR3 protein, CDR3 DNA. The D gene is left open where the match is weak. The size field is filled for only some rows; it gives once, few, many or a size class.

TRBV4-2	few	NA	TRBJ1-3	CASSQVTSWNTIYF	TGTGCCAGCAGCCAAGTAACCTCGTGGAACACCATATATTTT
TRBV20-1	many	NA	TRBJ1-1	CSARVLANTEAFF	TGCAGTGCTAGGGTTTTGGCGAACACTGAAGCTTTCTTT
TRBV3-1	few	NA	TRBJ1-2	CASSRTNYGYTF	TGTGCCAGCAGCCGGACTAACTATGGCTACACCTTC
TRBV7-2	many	TRBD2	TRBJ2-3	CASSLSRGRVDTQYF	TGTGCCAGCAGCTTATCCCGCGGGAGGGTTGATACGCAGTATTTT
TRBV4-1	NA	NA	TRBJ2-7	CASSQGHWGSKQYF	TGCGCCAGCAGCCAAGGGCATTGGGGTTCCAAGCAGTACTTC
TRBV4-1	few	NA	TRBJ1-5	CASSRNRLNQPQHF	TGCGCCAGCAGCCGGAACAGGTTAAATCAGCCCCAGCATTTT
TRBV18	NA	TRBD2	TRBJ2-3	CASSGLAGSDTQYF	TGTGCCAGCTCCGGACTAGCGGGATCAGATACGCAGTATTTT
TRBV29-1	few	NA	TRBJ2-7	CSVGGTGTRYYEQYF	TGCAGCGTTGGAGGAACCGGGACACGCTACTACGAGCAGTACTTC
TRBV30	few	NA	TRBJ2-7	CAWTPTSSYEQYF	TGTGCCTGGACCCCTACAAGCTCCTACGAGCAGTACTTC
TRBV10-3	many	TRBD1	TRBJ1-5	CATRNGQGGNQPQHF	TGTGCCACCAGAAACGGACAGGGGGGTAATCAGCCCCAGCATTTT
TRBV9	NA	NA	TRBJ2-2	CASSVVGGELFF	TGTGCCAGCAGCGTAGTTGGCGGGGAGCTGTTTTTT
TRBV12-5	NA	NA	TRBJ2-7	CASGGQTYEQYF	TGTGCTAGTGGAGGGCAAACCTACGAGCAGTACTTC
TRBV19	many	NA	TRBJ1-1	CASRRMMNTEAFF	TGTGCCAGTAGAAGGATGATGAACACTGAAGCTTTCTTT
TRBV19	many	NA	TRBJ2-7	CASSMTGSAYHEQYF	TGTGCCAGTAGTATGACCGGGAGTGCGTATCACGAGCAGTACTTC
TRBV4-2	many	TRBD1	TRBJ1-1	CASSQQTGVNTEAFF	TGTGCCAGCAGCCAACAGACAGGGGTGAACACTGAAGCTTTCTTT
TRBV2	many	TRBD2	TRBJ2-1	CASRVLAGGHNEQFF	TGTGCCAGCAGGGTACTAGCGGGAGGCCACAATGAGCAGTTCTTC
TRBV4-2	NA	NA	TRBJ2-7	CASSQGYSYGQYF	TGTGCCAGCAGCCAAGGCTACTCCTACGGGCAGTACTTC
TRBV14	many	NA	TRBJ1-1	CASRRQGNTEAFF	TGTGCCAGCAGACGCCAGGGAAACACTGAAGCTTTCTTT
TRBV4-2	many	NA	TRBJ2-1	CASSQDLFDLAISYNEQFF	TGTGCCAGCAGCCAAGATCTATTCGATTTGGCGATCTCCTACAATGAGCAGTTCTTC
TRBV25-1	many	NA	TRBJ2-2	CASSEWGTGELFF	TGTGCCAGCAGTGAATGGGGCACCGGGGAGCTGTTTTTT
TRBV11-2	many	NA	TRBJ2-7	CASSFPGLAYEQYF	TGTGCCAGCAGTTTTCCGGGACTTGCCTACGAGCAGTACTTC
TRBV12-3/TRBV12-4	many	NA	TRBJ1-5	CASSFTESNQPQHF	TGTGCCAGCAGTTTTACAGAGAGCAATCAGCCCCAGCATTTT
TRBV10-3	many	TRBD2	TRBJ2-7	CAIIPGLAATYEQYF	TGTGCCATCATCCCGGGACTAGCGGCGACCTACGAGCAGTACTTC
TRBV11-2	NA	NA	TRBJ2-1	CASRSYVVNNNEQFF	TGTGCCAGCAGGTCTTACGTAGTTAACAACAATGAGCAGTTCTTC
TRBV29-1	few	NA	TRBJ1-2	CSVEERQNSGYTF	TGCAGCGTTGAAGAACGTCAGAACTCGGGCTACACCTTC
TRBV7-6	many	NA	TRBJ2-5	CASSRNDRTAETQYF	TGTGCCAGCAGCCGAAATGACAGGACCGCAGAGACCCAGTACTTC
TRBV29-1	few	TRBD1	TRBJ1-2	CSVEVLQGGGYTF	TGCAGCGTTGAAGTACTCCAGGGGGGGGGCTACACCTTC
TRBV20-1	NA	TRBD2	TRBJ2-7	CSEDGTRRQEQYF	TGCAGTGAGGACGGGACTAGAAGGCAGGAGCAGTACTTC
TRBV10-3	NA	TRBD2	TRBJ2-7	CAISGASGTLYEQYF	TGTGCCATCAGTGGGGCTAGCGGGACGCTCTACGAGCAGTACTTC
TRBV29-1	many	NA	TRBJ2-1	CSVGPPSASYNEQFF	TGCAGCGTTGGCCCTCCTAGCGCCAGTTACAATGAGCAGTTCTTC
TRBV7-2	many	NA	TRBJ2-1	CASSITGIPATEQFF	TGTGCCAGCAGCATAACAGGGATTCCGGCCACTGAGCAGTTCTTC
TRBV7-6	many	TRBD2	TRBJ2-7	CASSSSSGKYEQYF	TGTGCCAGCAGCTCCTCTAGCGGGAAGTACGAGCAGTACTTC
TRBV25-1	many	NA	TRBJ1-1	CASRSPAAMNTEAFF	TGTGCCAGCAGATCTCCGGCAGCCATGAACACTGAAGCTTTCTTT
TRBV11-2	NA	NA	TRBJ2-7	CASSLVFGTLSEQYF	TGTGCCAGCAGCTTAGTTTTCGGGACTCTTAGCGAGCAGTACTTC
TRBV18	NA	NA	TRBJ2-7	CASSRSASESYEQYF	TGTGCCAGCTCACGTTCGGCTAGCGAAAGCTACGAGCAGTACTTC
TRBV4-1	many	NA	TRBJ1-1	CASSQGRVNTEAFF	TGCGCCAGCAGCCAAGGTCGGGTGAACACTGAAGCTTTCTTT
TRBV12-3/TRBV12-4	few	NA	TRBJ1-2	CASSDRGYTF	TGTGCCAGCAGTGACAGGGGCTACACCTTC
TRBV2	many	TRBD2	TRBJ2-3	CASSGTSGRAPTDTQYF	TGTGCCAGCAGTGGGACTAGCGGGAGGGCCCCCACAGATACGCAGTATTTT
TRBV6-6	many	NA	TRBJ1-2	CASSYSKGHYGYTF	TGTGCCAGCAGTTACTCGAAGGGGCACTATGGCTACACCTTC
TRBV27	many	TRBD2	TRBJ2-3	CASSLSIAGGPYADTQYF	TGTGCCAGCAGTTTATCAATAGCGGGAGGGCCGTACGCAGATACGCAGTATTTT
TRBV6-2/TRBV6-3	many	NA	TRBJ2-6	CASSYLFSGANVLTF	TGTGCCAGCAGTTACCTCTTCTCGGGGGCCAACGTCCTGACTTTC
TRBV10-3	NA	TRBD1	TRBJ2-1	CAISEQGITYNEQFF	TGTGCCATCAGTGAACAGGGGATTACCTACAATGAGCAGTTCTTC
TRBV19	few	TRBD2	TRBJ2-6	CASSIESAGVPGANVLTF	TGTGCCAGTAGTATAGAAAGTGCGGGGGTCCCTGGGGCCAACGTCCTGACTTTC
TRBV7-2	many	NA	TRBJ2-7	CASSLAGRYEQYF	TGTGCCAGCAGCTTAGCGGGCCGGTACGAGCAGTACTTC
TRBV5-1	many	NA	TRBJ1-1	CASSPGPISRSTEAFF	TGCGCCAGCAGCCCCGGGCCAATCTCCAGGAGCACTGAAGCTTTCTTT
TRBV6-2/TRBV6-3	NA	TRBD1	TRBJ1-6	CTSSYYRTGDNSPLPF	TGTACCAGCAGTTACTACCGGACAGGCGATAATTCACCCCTCCCCTTT